The source of this T cell receptor beta chain is a study of identical twins. Study-wide results and caveats: There were fewer insertions in abundant cord blood beta clonotypes, but memory repertoires showed no such pattern.

Every one of the donors was a healthy Caucasian. This clonotype was seen ten or more times. Its specificity is unknown. TCRdb reprocessed the 5' RACE reads via MiXCR and lists one record per CDR3 protein. The sample lists approximately 230,000 distinct CDR3 sequences; 6.5% were seen once. This same sample was also taken into another study, of T cells expressing NK-cell markers.

Sequencing was carried out using CD8+ T cells sorted from blood. The TCR comes from a woman between 18 and 30 years old in good health.

The CDR3 DNA reads TGTGCCAGCAGCCCACCGTGGGGGCGGATGAACACTGAAGCTTTCTTT. It is translated as CASSPPWGRMNTEAFF. The genes are TRBV9 and TRBJ1-1; TRBD1 is a possible D gene (6 bases). The CDR3 totals 16 residues. V was pared by 4 bases and J by 0 bases, with 16 bases between. Germline V lookup: CDR1 SGDLS, CDR2 YYNGEE.